The rows below give T cell receptor beta chains drawn from one sample of a study of blood T cell repertoires in COVID-19. Here immunoSEQ multiplex PCR was the method, and the copy in TCRdb shows in-frame clones only, minus some. The sample comprises about 200,000 clones, 70% to 90% of which are singletons, and 0.6% to 0.9% rests with the top ten. Material for sequencing was peripheral blood. The receptors shown here come from a woman in her 70s with acute or convalescent COVID-19. Each CDR3 is given with its conserved first and last residue. The order of the fields is V gene, J gene, D gene, clone size, CDR3 protein, CDR3 DNA. The D gene is left open where the match is weak. Only some rows state a clone size, as once, few, many or a class for expanded clones.

V: TRBV4-1; J: TRBJ1-2; D: .; size: .; CDR3: CASSQEQTATRDGYTF; DNA: TGCGCCAGCAGCCAGGAGCAGACCGCGACCCGGGATGGCTACACCTTC
V: TRBV29-1; J: TRBJ2-5; D: .; size: .; CDR3: CSVGRETQYF; DNA: TGCAGCGTGGGGCGGGAGACCCAGTACTTC
V: TRBV9; J: TRBJ1-4; D: .; size: .; CDR3: CASSVAPTTNEKLFF; DNA: TGTGCCAGCAGCGTAGCCCCAACAACTAATGAAAAACTGTTTTTT
V: TRBV24-1; J: TRBJ2-3; D: TRBD1; size: .; CDR3: CATSDSAGQGPDTQYF; DNA: TGTGCCACCAGTGATTCAGCGGGACAGGGGCCAGATACGCAGTATTTT
V: TRBV24-1; J: TRBJ2-7; D: TRBD2; size: .; CDR3: CATSDSGAGGRVYEQYF; DNA: TGTGCCACCAGTGATTCGGGAGCGGGAGGCCGTGTCTACGAGCAGTACTTC
V: TRBV5-6; J: TRBJ1-1; D: .; size: .; CDR3: CASSLGALETEAFF; DNA: TGTGCCAGCAGCTTGGGGGCATTGGAAACTGAAGCTTTCTTT
V: TRBV27; J: TRBJ1-6; D: TRBD1; size: .; CDR3: CASGRDRDNSPLHF; DNA: TGTGCCAGCGGACGGGACAGGGACAATTCACCCCTCCACTTT
V: TRBV15; J: TRBJ2-7; D: .; size: .; CDR3: CATSTAGRAEQYF; DNA: TGTGCCACCAGCACAGCGGGTAGGGCCGAGCAGTACTTC
V: TRBV5-1; J: TRBJ2-1; D: TRBD2; size: .; CDR3: CASSWLAGGKNEQFF; DNA: TGCGCCAGCAGTTGGCTAGCGGGAGGGAAGAATGAGCAGTTCTTC
V: TRBV12-3/TRBV12-4; J: TRBJ1-2; D: .; size: few; CDR3: CASSFGGGYTF; DNA: TGTGCCAGCAGTTTCGGGGGTGGCTACACCTTC
V: TRBV4-1; J: TRBJ2-7; D: .; size: few; CDR3: CASSENDIGSGMSYEQYF; DNA: TGCGCCAGCAGCGAAAACGACATCGGATCAGGGATGTCCTACGAGCAGTACTTC
V: TRBV7-2; J: TRBJ2-7; D: TRBD1; size: .; CDR3: CASSYRGEIYEQYF; DNA: TGTGCCAGCAGCTACAGGGGGGAGATCTACGAGCAGTACTTC
V: TRBV29-1; J: TRBJ2-5; D: TRBD1; size: .; CDR3: CSVEDPARGKETQYF; DNA: TGCAGCGTTGAAGATCCGGCCAGGGGGAAAGAGACCCAGTACTTC
V: TRBV3-1/TRBV3-2; J: TRBJ2-1; D: .; size: .; CDR3: CASSRRGGGEQFF; DNA: TGTGCCAGCAGCCGGAGGGGAGGCGGCGAGCAGTTCTTC
V: TRBV27; J: TRBJ1-6; D: .; size: .; CDR3: CASSLQQPEVSPLHF; DNA: TGTGCCAGCAGTTTACAGCAGCCCGAGGTTTCACCCCTCCACTTT
V: TRBV7-9; J: TRBJ1-2; D: .; size: .; CDR3: CASSYKGGYGYTF; DNA: TGTGCCAGCAGTTACAAAGGGGGCTATGGCTACACCTTC
V: TRBV7-2; J: TRBJ1-6; D: TRBD1; size: .; CDR3: CASSLRDSNSPLHF; DNA: TGTGCCAGCAGCCTCCGGGACAGCAATTCACCCCTCCACTTT
V: TRBV21-1; J: TRBJ1-2; D: .; size: .; CDR3: CAAKGYTF; DNA: TGTGCAGCAAAGGGCTACACCTTC
V: TRBV6-1; J: TRBJ2-2; D: .; size: few; CDR3: CASSEMSGLITGELFF; DNA: TGTGCCAGCAGTGAAATGTCGGGTCTCATCACCGGGGAGCTGTTTTTT
V: TRBV7-2; J: TRBJ2-5; D: TRBD1; size: .; CDR3: CASSLHRGQETQYF; DNA: TGTGCCAGCAGTCTCCACAGGGGCCAAGAGACCCAGTACTTC
V: TRBV19; J: TRBJ1-2; D: .; size: .; CDR3: CASRVKSSTNYGYTF; DNA: TGTGCCAGTAGGGTAAAGTCATCGACAAACTATGGCTACACCTTC
V: TRBV9; J: TRBJ2-3; D: .; size: few; CDR3: CASSDTPSDTQYF; DNA: TGTGCCAGCAGCGACACCCCGTCGGATACGCAGTATTTT
V: TRBV4-1; J: TRBJ1-3; D: TRBD1; size: .; CDR3: CASSQTGVDTIYF; DNA: TGCGCCAGCAGCCAGACAGGGGTAGACACCATATATTTT
V: TRBV19; J: TRBJ2-1; D: .; size: .; CDR3: CASSILNEQFF; DNA: TGTGCCAGTAGTATCCTAAATGAGCAGTTCTTC
V: TRBV5-4; J: TRBJ1-6; D: TRBD1; size: .; CDR3: CASSPNRGVSYNSPLHF; DNA: TGTGCCAGCAGCCCGAACAGGGGGGTGTCCTATAATTCACCCCTCCACTTT
V: TRBV5-1; J: TRBJ1-1; D: .; size: few; CDR3: CASSLGRGAYTEAFF; DNA: TGCGCCAGCAGCTTGGGTCGGGGAGCTTACACTGAAGCTTTCTTT
V: TRBV5-5; J: TRBJ1-5; D: .; size: .; CDR3: CASSLELFNQPQHF; DNA: TGTGCCAGCAGCTTGGAACTTTTCAATCAGCCCCAGCATTTT
V: TRBV15; J: TRBJ1-3; D: .; size: .; CDR3: CATSRAGSSGNTIYF; DNA: TGTGCCACCAGCAGAGCCGGGAGCTCTGGAAACACCATATATTTT
V: TRBV25-1; J: TRBJ1-4; D: .; size: .; CDR3: CASSVVGSQGGKLFF; DNA: TGTGCCAGCAGTGTAGTAGGTTCCCAAGGCGGAAAACTGTTTTTT
V: TRBV10-1; J: TRBJ2-5; D: .; size: .; CDR3: CASSESLAQETQYF; DNA: TGCGCCAGCAGTGAGTCGCTGGCTCAAGAGACCCAGTACTTC
V: TRBV6-2/TRBV6-3; J: TRBJ2-3; D: TRBD2; size: .; CDR3: CASSMGGSTDTQYF; DNA: TGTGCCAGCAGTATGGGGGGGAGCACAGATACGCAGTATTTT
V: TRBV10-3; J: TRBJ1-2; D: TRBD1; size: once; CDR3: CAISQQQGMGYTF; DNA: TGTGCCATCAGCCAACAACAGGGGATGGGCTACACCTTC
V: TRBV19; J: TRBJ2-2; D: .; size: once; CDR3: CASSIDTGTLWAGELFF; DNA: TGTGCCAGTAGTATAGATACGGGAACGCTTTGGGCCGGGGAGCTGTTTTTT
V: TRBV11-2; J: TRBJ1-4; D: .; size: .; CDR3: CASSLGQLLATNEKLFF; DNA: TGTGCCAGCAGTTTAGGACAGCTACTTGCAACTAATGAAAAACTGTTTTTT
V: TRBV7-9; J: TRBJ2-1; D: TRBD2; size: .; CDR3: CASSSPPGLAGSYNEQFF; DNA: TGTGCCAGCAGCTCTCCTCCGGGACTAGCTGGTTCCTACAATGAGCAGTTCTTC
V: TRBV18; J: TRBJ2-7; D: TRBD1; size: .; CDR3: CASSPRGQGTYEQYF; DNA: TGTGCCAGCTCACCACGGGGACAGGGGACCTACGAGCAGTACTTC
V: TRBV5-4; J: TRBJ1-1; D: .; size: .; CDR3: CASRLNRGTANTEAFF; DNA: TGTGCCAGCAGACTTAATCGGGGAACGGCAAACACTGAAGCTTTCTTT
V: TRBV7-9; J: TRBJ2-7; D: .; size: few; CDR3: CASSLLPGDYEQYF; DNA: TGTGCCAGCAGCCTCCTGCCCGGGGACTACGAGCAGTACTTC
V: TRBV5-1; J: TRBJ1-2; D: .; size: .; CDR3: CASSMEGRAYGYTF; DNA: TGCGCCAGCAGTATGGAGGGTCGAGCCTATGGCTACACCTTC
V: TRBV7-2; J: TRBJ2-7; D: TRBD1; size: .; CDR3: CASSLIGTGVLEQYF; DNA: TGTGCCAGCAGCTTAATCGGGACAGGGGTACTCGAGCAGTACTTC
V: TRBV9; J: TRBJ2-3; D: TRBD2; size: .; CDR3: CASSRTSEVSDTQYF; DNA: TGTGCCAGCAGCAGGACTAGCGAAGTTTCAGATACGCAGTATTTT
V: TRBV5-5; J: TRBJ1-1; D: .; size: .; CDR3: CASSFSPGTEAFF; DNA: TGTGCCAGCAGCTTTAGTCCGGGCACTGAAGCTTTCTTT
V: TRBV6-5; J: TRBJ1-1; D: TRBD1; size: once; CDR3: CASSYLQGSTEAFF; DNA: TGTGCCAGCAGTTACCTACAGGGGAGTACTGAAGCTTTCTTT
V: TRBV27; J: TRBJ1-2; D: .; size: .; CDR3: CASSFRGGYGYTF; DNA: TGTGCCAGCAGTTTTAGGGGGGGCTATGGCTACACCTTC
V: TRBV25-1; J: TRBJ1-3; D: TRBD1; size: once; CDR3: CASSVFGGGLGNTIYF; DNA: TGTGCCAGCAGTGTGTTTGGAGGGGGCCTTGGAAACACCATATATTTT
V: TRBV6-5; J: TRBJ2-3; D: .; size: .; CDR3: CASYKSGGSPDTQYF; DNA: TGTGCCAGCTACAAATCAGGGGGGTCGCCAGATACGCAGTATTTT
V: TRBV6-5; J: TRBJ1-1; D: TRBD1; size: .; CDR3: CASRRDRVSTEAFF; DNA: TGTGCCAGCAGGCGGGACAGGGTATCCACTGAAGCTTTCTTT
V: TRBV5-1; J: TRBJ2-6; D: .; size: .; CDR3: CASAEAGAGANVLTF; DNA: TGCGCCAGCGCCGAAGCAGGGGCCGGGGCCAACGTCCTGACTTTC